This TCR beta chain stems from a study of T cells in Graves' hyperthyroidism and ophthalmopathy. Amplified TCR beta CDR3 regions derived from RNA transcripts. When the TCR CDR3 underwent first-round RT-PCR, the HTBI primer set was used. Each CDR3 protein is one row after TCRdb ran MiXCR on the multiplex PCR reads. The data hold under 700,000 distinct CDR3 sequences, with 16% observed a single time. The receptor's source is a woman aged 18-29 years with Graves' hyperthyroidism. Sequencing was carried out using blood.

Here the CDR3 reads CASSYGTALNSPLHF. Here the CDR3 DNA reads TGTGCCAGCAGTTACGGGACAGCACTTAATTCACCCCTCCACTTT. This rearrangement joins TRBV6-5 to TRBJ1-6; 7 nucleotides align to TRBD1. Germline assignment: CDR1 MNHEY and CDR2 SVGAGI. The trim removed 2 bases at V and 6 bases at J, leaving 4 bases unmatched. The CDR3 is 15 residues long.